This TCR beta chain was recovered during a study of blood T cell repertoires in COVID-19. Study information: The United States, Italy and Spain were the sources of the acute and convalescent COVID-19 samples. The analysed material was cDNA or gDNA that came from T cells, B-cell-depleted T cells, or PBMCs.

Per the authors' pipeline: It was from reference gene primer amplification that nucleated cell counts were estimated. Here immunoSEQ multiplex PCR was the method, and the copy in TCRdb shows in-frame clones only, minus some. Clone size and the V and J calls come from that table; the DNA yielded D and trimming. The sample carries about 82,000 clones, 81% recorded once. The junction had 7 bases not matched to a gene; V was cut back by 6 bases and J by 10 bases. The germline V gene encodes CDR1 MNHEY and CDR2 SVGAGI. CDR3 length equals 14 residues. The genes are TRBV6-5 and TRBJ2-1; 12 bases are shared with TRBD2. This receptor was identified in a man older than 75 with acute or convalescent COVID-19. The material sequenced was peripheral blood. The CDR3 nucleotides read TGTGCCAGCAGCCGACTAGCGGGAGACCTCGAGCAGTTCTTC. Amino acids: CASSRLAGDLEQFF.